One sample yielded the 32 T cell receptor beta chains listed below, sequenced in a study of OX40 agonist ivuxolimab in advanced cancers. Data came from immunoSEQ multiplex PCR; TCRdb stores just in-frame clones and leaves some out. This table has tens of thousands of clones, more than 85% appearing once. Sequenced here: CD4+ or CD8+ T cells sorted from blood, sampled in a trial of the OX40 agonist ivuxolimab. The receptors derive from an adult with an advanced solid tumor such as melanoma, head and neck, liver or kidney cancer.

This clone was seen a few times. This chain links TRBV27 with TRBJ1-5; tentative D call: TRBD1 (5 bases). Trimming stripped 7 bases from V and 6 bases from J, with 10 bases between. CDR3 length: 12 amino acids. Per germline, CDR1 MNHEY and CDR2 SMNVEV (reference sequence). In DNA form, the CDR3 reads TGTGCCAGCATGGTTAGGGGTCAGCCCCAGCATTTT. This codes for CASMVRGQPQHF.

The chain joins TRBV19 to TRBJ1-1; no clear D gene. The CDR3 is 13 residues long. From germline, CDR1 is LNHDA and CDR2 SQIVND (reference sequence). The V end was cut by 1 base, the J end by 3 bases, with 6 bases between. The CDR3 region is CASSIGVYTEAFF. DNA for the CDR3: TGTGCCAGTAGTATAGGGGTCTACACTGAAGCTTTCTTT.

V and J are TRBV29-1 and TRBJ2-7; tentatively, D is TRBD1 (5 bases). The germline V gene encodes CDR1 SQVTM and CDR2 ANQGSEA. The V and J ends lost 4 bases and 7 bases respectively, with 14 bases between them. This CDR3 has 12 residues. CDR3 protein: CSVVTELFEQYF. In DNA, the CDR3 is TGCAGCGTTGTGACAGAGTTATTTGAGCAGTACTTC.

The V gene is TRBV7-9, the J gene TRBJ2-7; D gene ambiguous. There are 16 residues in the CDR3. Between the trimmed V and J ends, which lost 4 bases and 2 bases, there was a span of 18 bases. Per germline, CDR1 SEHNR and CDR2 FQNEAQ (reference sequence). The CDR3 sequence: CASSSTRAVVPYEQYF. The CDR3, as DNA: TGTGCCAGCAGCTCTACACGTGCGGTTGTACCCTACGAGCAGTACTTC.

This clone is labeled medium-sized. V usage is TRBV30 and J usage is TRBJ1-4; D gene uncertain. V lost 3 bases, J lost 5 bases, and 10 bases lay in between. The CDR3 has 13 amino acids. Germline lookup yields CDR1 GTSNPN and CDR2 SVGIG (reference sequence). The CDR3 sequence is CAWSWDNNEKLFF. The CDR3 coding sequence is TGTGCCTGGAGCTGGGATAACAATGAAAAACTGTTTTTT.

J is TRBJ2-7 and V is TRBV7-2; D remains ambiguous. With 5 bases removed from V and 6 bases from J, the gap between germline ends came to 11 bases. Per germline, CDR1 SGHTA and CDR2 FQGNSA. The CDR3 is 12 residues long. CDR3 residues: CASSPGYIEQYF. The CDR3 DNA reads as TGTGCCAGCAGCCCAGGCTATATCGAGCAGTACTTC.

This chain joins TRBV5-1 and TRBJ2-1; D ambiguous. Germline CDR1 is SGHRS and CDR2 is YFSETQ. Trimming took 5 bases from V and 6 from J, leaving 6 bases between them. The CDR3 runs to 11 residues. CDR3 amino acids: CASRLSNEQFF. CDR3 nucleotide sequence: TGCGCCAGCAGGCTTAGCAATGAGCAGTTCTTC.

The chain recombines TRBV15 with TRBJ2-7, with no clear D. Germline V CDR1 and CDR2: LNHNV, YYDKDF (reference sequence). The V end lost 1 base, the J end lost 0 bases, and 10 bases lay between the germline ends. CDR3 length: 15 residues. CDR3 protein: CATSRALSASYEQYF. Here the CDR3 DNA reads TGTGCCACCAGCAGAGCCCTGTCAGCCTCCTACGAGCAGTACTTC.

J is TRBJ2-2 and V is TRBV19, with 8 nucleotides matching TRBD1. The junction had 2 bases not matched to a gene; V was cut back by 3 bases and J by 2 bases. CDR1 LNHDA and CDR2 SQIVND come from the germline V gene (reference sequence). The CDR3 sequence is 15 residues long. The CDR3 protein is CASSIGQGNTGELFF. CDR3 nucleotide sequence: TGTGCCAGTAGTATCGGACAGGGTAACACCGGGGAGCTGTTTTTT.

The J gene is TRBJ1-2, the V gene TRBV9; D is possibly TRBD1 (5 bases). CDR1 and CDR2 (germline): SGDLS, YYNGEE. This CDR3 is built from 14 residues. V gave up 4 bases and J gave up 8 bases, with 18 bases separating them. The DNA for the CDR3 is TGTGCCAGCAGCCCCGGACATTCAGCAGGGGGCTACACCTTC. Amino acids: CASSPGHSAGGYTF.

The chain carries TRBV19 and TRBJ1-1; D ambiguous. Looked up from germline, CDR1 is LNHDA and CDR2 is SQIVND (reference sequence). Trimming took 2 bases from V and 0 from J, leaving 7 bases between them. The CDR3 is 14 residues long. The CDR3 sequence: CASSIRVMNTEAFF. DNA of the CDR3: TGTGCCAGTAGTATAAGGGTAATGAACACTGAAGCTTTCTTT.

In the case of this clone: A much larger clone is a single base away; this may be a read error. Distinct nucleotide sequences in the sample also encode this CDR3. As DNA, the CDR3 is TGTGCCTGGAGTGCCCAGGGGTACGAGCAGTACTTC. This gives the protein CAWSAQGYEQYF. J is TRBJ2-7 and V is TRBV30; possible D gene TRBD1, 6 bases. Trimming shortened V by 1 base and J by 4 bases, and 8 bases separated the two germline ends. The CDR3 runs 12 residues. From germline, CDR1 is GTSNPN and CDR2 SVGIG (reference sequence).

The chain has TRBV5-1 and TRBJ1-1; D not certain. Looked up from germline, CDR1 is SGHRS and CDR2 is YFSETQ. The CDR3 sequence is 14 residues long. Trimming removed 1 base at V and 1 base at J, with 8 bases between. In DNA form, the CDR3 reads TGCGCCAGCAGCTTGTGGACGGCGAACACTGAAGCTTTCTTT. It is translated as CASSLWTANTEAFF.

This clone was seen once. The genes are TRBV7-6 and TRBJ1-5; D is undetermined. This CDR3 contains 13 residues. Germline V lookup: CDR1 SGHVS, CDR2 FNYEAQ. Trimming cost V 5 bases and J 4 bases, with 9 bases left between them. The CDR3 DNA reads as TGTGCCAGCAGCGAAGTAGAAAATCAGCCCCAGCATTTT. This gives the protein CASSEVENQPQHF.

The chain is built from TRBV6-1 and TRBJ1-6, with D possibly being TRBD1 (6 bases). V was shortened by 4 bases and J by 12 bases, with 13 bases between the two germline ends. The V gene's germline CDR1 is MNHNS and CDR2 SASEGT. The CDR3 contains 13 residues. CDR3 sequence (DNA): TGTGCCAGCAGTGTTCAGGAGGGGGGACCCCTCCACTTT. Amino acids: CASSVQEGGPLHF.

The chain links TRBV27 to TRBJ2-7; 11 nucleotides match TRBD2. The V gene end was trimmed by 5 bases and the J gene end by 5 bases; junction bases not matched to a gene: 8. Germline values: CDR1 MNHEY, CDR2 SMNVEV (reference sequence). The CDR3 spans 15 residues. The CDR3 spells CASSASSGGTHEQYF. The CDR3 region has the DNA TGTGCCAGCAGTGCATCTAGCGGGGGGACGCACGAGCAGTACTTC.

This chain connects TRBV19 to TRBJ2-2; D uncertain. Looked up from germline, CDR1 is LNHDA and CDR2 is SQIVND (reference sequence). The CDR3 is 12 residues long. The ends were cut back, 2 bases at V and 8 bases at J, with 6 bases in the middle. The CDR3 is CASSIWGGELFF. The CDR3 DNA follows: TGTGCCAGTAGTATATGGGGAGGGGAGCTGTTTTTT. Full variable domain (outside the CDR3, taken from reference TRBV19 and TRBJ2-2): DGGITQSPKYLFRKEGQNVTLSCEQNLNHDAMYWYRQDPGQGLRLIYYSQIVNDFQKGDIAEGYSVSREKKESFPLTVTSAQKNPTAFYLCASSIWGGELFFGEGSRLTVL.

This sequence joins TRBV7-6 and TRBJ2-5; D possibly matches TRBD1 or TRBD2 (5 bases each). The CDR3 covers 14 residues. Germline V gene sequence: CDR1 SGHVS, CDR2 FNYEAQ. V was clipped by 1 base and J by 7 bases, with 13 bases between them. The CDR3 DNA reads TGTGCCAGCAGCTTAGAAGGGGCTGGAGGGACCCAGTACTTC. This translates into CASSLEGAGGTQYF.

CDR3 region: CASLAGGNTGELFF. The CDR3 DNA is TGTGCCAGCCTAGCGGGGGGGAACACCGGGGAGCTGTTTTTT. The chain combines TRBV25-1 with TRBJ2-2; 11 positions match TRBD2. This CDR3 is built from 14 residues. With 8 bases clipped from V and 1 base from J, the junction kept 0 bases outside the gene matches. The germline V gene encodes CDR1 MGHDK and CDR2 SYGVNS.

V and J are TRBV7-3 and TRBJ2-7; 12 bases line up with TRBD1. The germline V gene encodes CDR1 SGHTA and CDR2 FQGTGA. V shed 3 bases, J shed 6 bases, and the junction held 3 bases outside the gene matches. The CDR3 is made up of 14 amino acids. The CDR3 loop reads CASSLGQGAGEQYF. The CDR3 nucleotides are TGTGCCAGCAGCTTGGGACAGGGGGCGGGCGAGCAGTACTTC.

V and J are TRBV27 and TRBJ1-2; possible D gene TRBD1, 6 bases. The germline CDR1 and CDR2 sequences are MNHEY and SMNVEV (reference sequence). This CDR3 contains 17 residues. V was trimmed by 5 bases and J by 4 bases, leaving 23 bases between them. The CDR3 region is CASSAQGGGLVGYGYTF. The CDR3 DNA reads TGTGCCAGCAGTGCCCAAGGGGGGGGGTTAGTGGGCTATGGCTACACCTTC.

The chain links TRBV19 to TRBJ1-1; perhaps TRBD1 as D (5 bases). V lost 6 bases and J lost 10, with 12 bases in between. Germline V gene lookup returns CDR1 LNHDA and CDR2 SQIVND (reference sequence). The length of the CDR3 is 11 residues. As DNA, the CDR3 is TGTGCCAGTAGGACCGGAAGGGGAGCTTTCTTT. It is translated as CASRTGRGAFF.

This chain connects TRBV7-9 to TRBJ2-3; 8 bases agree with TRBD2. Losses at the gene ends were 5 bases for V and 0 bases for J; bases not matched to a gene: 4. The V gene's germline CDR1 is SEHNR and CDR2 FQNEAQ (reference sequence). This CDR3 has 15 residues. This CDR3 reads CASSPRGVSTDTQYF. The CDR3 nucleotides read TGTGCCAGCAGCCCGCGGGGGGTTAGCACAGATACGCAGTATTTT.

CDR3 loop: CASRLTGTDTQYF. DNA of the CDR3: TGTGCCAGCAGACTTACAGGGACAGATACGCAGTATTTT. This chain uses TRBV4-2 with TRBJ2-3, with a tentative D call TRBD1 (6 bases). The germline V and J ends were trimmed by 6 bases and 3 bases, with 10 bases remaining between them. Germline V gene sequence: CDR1 LGHNA, CDR2 YNFKEQ. The CDR3 length is 13 residues.

The chain uses TRBV18 and TRBJ2-3; D may be TRBD1 or TRBD2 (5 bases each). Germline V CDR1 and CDR2: KGHSH, LQKENI. The CDR3 length is 17 residues. Trimming removed 5 bases from V and 0 bases from J, with 18 bases in between. CDR3 coding DNA: TGTGCCAGCTCAGCCGCACCGGGACCTATTAGCACAGATACGCAGTATTTT. It is translated as CASSAAPGPISTDTQYF. Full variable domain (rest looked up from reference TRBV18 and TRBJ2-3): NAGVMQNPRHLVRRRGQEARLRCSPMKGHSHVYWYRQLPEEGLKFMVYLQKENIIDESGMPKERFSAEFPKEGPSILRIQQVVRGDSAAYFCASSAAPGPISTDTQYFGPGTRLTVL.

The chain joins TRBV27 to TRBJ1-5; D possibly corresponds to TRBD1 (5 bases). Trimming cost V 8 bases and J 7 bases, with 18 bases left between them. Per the germline V gene, CDR1 is MNHEY and CDR2 is SMNVEV (reference sequence). This CDR3 region has 14 residues. CDR3 region: CASSPEGYYQPQHF. CDR3 nucleotide sequence: TGTGCCAGCTCCCCGGAGGGGTACTACCAGCCCCAGCATTTT.

The V gene is TRBV7-9, the J gene TRBJ2-1; D not certain. This CDR3 contains 11 residues. V was cut by 3 bases and J by 8 bases, with 5 bases left in between. The germline gives CDR1 SEHNR, CDR2 FQNEAQ (reference sequence). The CDR3 protein is CASSFTDEQFF. CDR3 nucleotides: TGTGCCAGCAGCTTTACTGATGAGCAGTTCTTC.

The chain recombines TRBV30 with TRBJ2-7, with 7 positions matching TRBD2. The CDR3 length is 15 residues. V lost 0 bases and J lost 1; bases outside the gene matches: 6. CDR1 and CDR2 (germline): GTSNPN, SVGIG (reference sequence). CDR3 sequence reads: CAWSVAAGPSYEQYF. DNA of the CDR3: TGTGCCTGGAGTGTGGCAGCGGGGCCTTCCTACGAGCAGTACTTC.

As DNA, the CDR3 is TGCGCCAGCAGCCAAGGGGGCAGCTCCTACGAGCAGTACTTC. It codes for CASSQGGSSYEQYF. The rearrangement links TRBV4-1 to TRBJ2-5; perhaps TRBD1 as D (5 bases). The J call may be incorrect, as the DNA end agrees better with TRBJ2-7. There are 14 residues in the CDR3. CDR1 and CDR2 (germline): MGHRA, YSYEKL.

V gene TRBV27 combines with J gene TRBJ1-1, with a tentative D call TRBD1 (6 bases). The CDR3 covers 15 residues. The V gene's germline CDR1 is MNHEY and CDR2 SMNVEV (reference sequence). Trimming stripped 1 base from V and 3 bases from J, with 12 bases between. For the CDR3, the DNA is TGTGCCAGCAGTTTATTGGGAGGGGGAGACACTGAAGCTTTCTTT. This encodes CASSLLGGGDTEAFF.

The chain joins TRBV6-5 to TRBJ2-2, with D possibly matching TRBD1 (6 bases). Trimming took 4 bases from V and 4 from J, leaving 10 bases between them. The length of the CDR3 is 14 residues. Looked up from germline, CDR1 is MNHEY and CDR2 is SVGAGI. CDR3 in amino acids: CASSFTGITGELFF. CDR3 sequence (DNA): TGTGCCAGCAGTTTCACAGGGATCACCGGGGAGCTGTTTTTT.

This chain connects TRBV27 to TRBJ1-1; the D is unclear. Per germline, CDR1 MNHEY and CDR2 SMNVEV (reference sequence). The CDR3 is made up of 14 amino acids. The germline V and J ends were trimmed by 3 bases and 4 bases, with 12 bases remaining between them. As DNA, the CDR3 is TGTGCCAGCAGTTTGGGAGGGTACGGCACTGAAGCTTTCTTT. Translation gives CASSLGGYGTEAFF.